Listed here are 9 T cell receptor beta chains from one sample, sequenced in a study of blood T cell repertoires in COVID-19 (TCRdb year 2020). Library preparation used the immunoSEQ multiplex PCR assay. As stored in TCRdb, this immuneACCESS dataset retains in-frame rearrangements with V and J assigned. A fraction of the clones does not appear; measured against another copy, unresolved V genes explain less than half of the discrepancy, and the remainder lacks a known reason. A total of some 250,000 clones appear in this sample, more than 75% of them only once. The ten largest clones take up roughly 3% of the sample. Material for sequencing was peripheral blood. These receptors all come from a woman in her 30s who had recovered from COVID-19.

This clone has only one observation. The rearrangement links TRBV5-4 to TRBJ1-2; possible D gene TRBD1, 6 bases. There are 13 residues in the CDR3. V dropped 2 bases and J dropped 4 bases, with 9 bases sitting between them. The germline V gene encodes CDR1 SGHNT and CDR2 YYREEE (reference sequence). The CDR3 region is CASSFGGAYGYTF. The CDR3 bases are TGTGCCAGCAGCTTTGGGGGCGCCTATGGCTACACCTTC.

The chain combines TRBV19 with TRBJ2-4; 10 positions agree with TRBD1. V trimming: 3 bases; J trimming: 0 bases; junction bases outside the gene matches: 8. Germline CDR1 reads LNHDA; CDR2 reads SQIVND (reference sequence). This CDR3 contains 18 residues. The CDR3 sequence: CASSIGQGGALAKNIQYF. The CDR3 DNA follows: TGTGCCAGTAGTATCGGACAGGGGGGGGCCTTAGCCAAAAACATTCAGTACTTC. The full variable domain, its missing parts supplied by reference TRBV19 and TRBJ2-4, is DGGITQSPKYLFRKEGQNVTLSCEQNLNHDAMYWYRQDPGQGLRLIYYSQIVNDFQKGDIAEGYSVSREKKESFPLTVTSAQKNPTAFYLCASSIGQGGALAKNIQYFGAGTRLSVL.

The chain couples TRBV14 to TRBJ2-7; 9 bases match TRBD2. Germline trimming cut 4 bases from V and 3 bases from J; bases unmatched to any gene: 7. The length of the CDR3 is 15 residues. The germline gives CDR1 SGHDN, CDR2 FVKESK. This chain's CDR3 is CASSLRTSVIYEQYF. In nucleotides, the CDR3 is TGTGCCAGCAGCCTTAGGACTAGCGTAATCTACGAGCAGTACTTC.

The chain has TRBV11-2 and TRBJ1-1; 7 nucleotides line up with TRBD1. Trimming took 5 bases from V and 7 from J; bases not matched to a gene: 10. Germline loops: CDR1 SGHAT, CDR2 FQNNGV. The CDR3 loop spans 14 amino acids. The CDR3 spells CASSAETGRIEAFF. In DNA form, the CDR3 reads TGTGCCAGCAGCGCCGAGACAGGGAGGATTGAAGCTTTCTTT.

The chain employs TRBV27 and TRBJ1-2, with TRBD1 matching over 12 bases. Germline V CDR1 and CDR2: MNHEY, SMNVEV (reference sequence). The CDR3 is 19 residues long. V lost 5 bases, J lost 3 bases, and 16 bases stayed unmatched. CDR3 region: CASSPFVTGTGGEDYGYTF. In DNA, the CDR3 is TGTGCCAGCAGTCCATTCGTAACCGGGACAGGGGGCGAAGACTATGGCTACACCTTC.

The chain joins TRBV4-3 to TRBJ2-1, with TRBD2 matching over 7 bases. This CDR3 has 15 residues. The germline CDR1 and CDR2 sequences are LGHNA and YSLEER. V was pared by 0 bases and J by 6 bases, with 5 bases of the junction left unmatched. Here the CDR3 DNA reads TGCGCCAGCAGCCAAGAAGGACTAGGTTTCAATGAGCAGTTCTTC. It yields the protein CASSQEGLGFNEQFF.

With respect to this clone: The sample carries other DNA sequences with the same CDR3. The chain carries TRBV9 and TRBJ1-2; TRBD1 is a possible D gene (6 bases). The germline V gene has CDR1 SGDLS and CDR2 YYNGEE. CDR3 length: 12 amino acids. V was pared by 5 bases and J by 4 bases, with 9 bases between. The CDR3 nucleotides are TGTGCCAGCAGTGCAGGGGTCTATGGCTACACCTTC. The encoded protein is CASSAGVYGYTF.

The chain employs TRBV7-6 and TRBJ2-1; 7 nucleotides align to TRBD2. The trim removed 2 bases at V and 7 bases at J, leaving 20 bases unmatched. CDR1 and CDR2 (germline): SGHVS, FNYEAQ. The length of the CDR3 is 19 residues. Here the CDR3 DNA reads TGTGCCAGCAGCTTAACCCCGGAGGTGGAGCGGGGCTGGACTAATGAGCAGTTCTTC. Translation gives CASSLTPEVERGWTNEQFF.

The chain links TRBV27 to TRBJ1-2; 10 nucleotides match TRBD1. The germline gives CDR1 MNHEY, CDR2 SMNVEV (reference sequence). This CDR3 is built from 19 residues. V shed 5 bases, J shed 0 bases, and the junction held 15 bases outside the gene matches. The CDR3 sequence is CASSPIFADRGRTNYGYTF. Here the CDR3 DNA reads TGTGCCAGCAGTCCAATATTCGCGGACAGGGGGAGAACTAACTATGGCTACACCTTC.